Below, 14 T cell receptor beta chains from the same sample are listed, as sequenced in a study of CD8 T cells in Susac syndrome. RNA in amounts of roughly 0.45 to 1 ug was reverse transcribed with random hexamers. Using its own MiXCR run on the immunoSEQ multiplex PCR reads, TCRdb lists one record per CDR3 protein. The sample has approximately 130,000 distinct CDR3 sequences, 94% seen once. The sample consisted of CD4+ T cells from PBMCs. The receptors here all came from a human donor in good health.

This chain joins TRBV15 and TRBJ2-5; 9 bases are shared with TRBD2. Germline V gene lookup returns CDR1 LNHNV and CDR2 YYDKDF (reference sequence). Trimming took 4 bases from V and 5 from J; bases not matched to a gene: 8. This CDR3 comprises 15 residues. The CDR3 DNA is TGTGCCACCAGCACATCGCCTAGCGGGATGGAGACCCAGTACTTC. This translates into CATSTSPSGMETQYF. The variable domain in full, completed from reference TRBV15 and TRBJ2-5, reads DAMVIQNPRYQVTQFGKPVTLSCSQTLNHNVMYWYQQKSSQAPKLLFHYYDKDFNNEADTPDNFQSRRPNTSFCFLDIRSPGLGDTAMYLCATSTSPSGMETQYFGPGTRLLVL.

This clonotype was detected once. As DNA, the CDR3 is TGTGCCAGCAGCTTAGCGGGGACTAGCGGCCCTTACAATGAGCAGTTCTTC. It codes for CASSLAGTSGPYNEQFF. The J gene is TRBJ2-1, the V gene TRBV7-9, with 11 bases matching TRBD2. There are 17 residues in the CDR3. V was clipped by 0 bases and J by 4 bases; unmatched bases: 5. Germline V lookup: CDR1 SEHNR, CDR2 FQNEAQ (reference sequence).

This clonotype was seen a single time. The chain recombines TRBV19 with TRBJ2-1, with 10 positions matching TRBD1. V was pared by 6 bases and J by 10 bases, with 9 bases of the junction left unmatched. The CDR3 length is 14 residues. CDR1 LNHDA and CDR2 SQIVND come from the germline V gene (reference sequence). CDR3 DNA sequence: TGTGCCAGTAGAAAGGGACAGGGGAGTAGGGAGCAGTTCTTC. It yields the protein CASRKGQGSREQFF.

The chain has TRBV30 and TRBJ1-3; 8 bases match TRBD1. This CDR3 has 15 amino acids. The V gene end was trimmed by 2 bases and the J gene end by 4 bases; junction bases not matched to a gene: 7. Germline CDR1 GTSNPN, CDR2 SVGIG (reference sequence). In DNA, the CDR3 is TGTGCCTGGAGTATACCGGGACAGGTCGGAAACACCATATATTTT. It encodes CAWSIPGQVGNTIYF.

This chain joins TRBV20-1 and TRBJ2-7; D might be TRBD2 (7 bases). V lost 0 bases and J lost 3, with 15 bases in between. Per germline, CDR1 DFQATT and CDR2 SNEGSKA (reference sequence). The CDR3 consists of 15 residues. The CDR3 DNA reads as TGCAGTGCTAGAGACCCGAGCGGGACACTCTACGAGCAGTACTTC. Amino acid sequence: CSARDPSGTLYEQYF.

The chain couples TRBV28 to TRBJ1-5, with D unclear. Trimming removed 7 bases at V and 3 bases at J, with 7 bases between. Per germline, CDR1 MDHEN and CDR2 SYDVKM. This CDR3 region has 12 residues. CDR3 loop: CASKRFNQPQHF. For the CDR3, the DNA is TGTGCCAGCAAGAGATTCAATCAGCCCCAGCATTTT.

The rearrangement uses TRBV2 and TRBJ2-3; 10 bases are shared with TRBD2. The germline CDR1 and CDR2 sequences are SNHLY and FYNNEI. V lost 8 bases to trimming and J lost 2 bases; unmatched junction nucleotides: 10. The CDR3 is 16 residues long. Here the CDR3 reads CASGEALAGSTDTQYF. The CDR3 DNA follows: TGTGCCAGCGGCGAGGCACTAGCGGGATCCACAGATACGCAGTATTTT. The complete variable domain, with remaining parts taken from reference TRBV2 and TRBJ2-3, reads EPEVTQTPSHQVTQMGQEVILRCVPISNHLYFYWYRQILGQKVEFLVSFYNNEISEKSEIFDDQFSVERPDGSNFTLKIRSTKLEDSAMYFCASGEALAGSTDTQYFGPGTRLTVL.

The chain uses TRBV24-1 and TRBJ2-3; TRBD2 matches at 12 bases. The germline gives CDR1 KGHDR, CDR2 SFDVKD. This CDR3 region has 17 residues. The ends lost 0 bases at V and 6 bases at J; junction bases unmatched: 6. In DNA, the CDR3 is TGTGCCACCAGTGATTTGCCGTCTAGCGGGAGGGGCGATACGCAGTATTTT. Translation gives CATSDLPSSGRGDTQYF.

The rearrangement links TRBV10-3 to TRBJ2-1; 13 bases are shared with TRBD2. The trim removed 4 bases at V and 7 bases at J, leaving 1 base unmatched. The germline V gene encodes CDR1 ENHRY and CDR2 SYGVKD. CDR3 length equals 14 residues. The CDR3 reads CAISGLAGGNEQFF. DNA for the CDR3: TGTGCCATCAGTGGACTAGCGGGAGGAAATGAGCAGTTCTTC.

This clonotype showed up just once. CDR3 DNA: TGTGCCAGTAGTATCACCGGGACAGACAACTATGGCTACACCTTC. It encodes CASSITGTDNYGYTF. The genes are TRBV19 and TRBJ1-2, with 7 bases fitting TRBD1. Per the germline V gene, CDR1 is LNHDA and CDR2 is SQIVND (reference sequence). The CDR3 has 15 residues. Germline trimming cut 3 bases from V and 2 bases from J; bases unmatched to any gene: 6.

This chain uses TRBV7-9 with TRBJ2-2, with D unresolved. V was clipped by 2 bases and J by 2 bases, with 9 bases between them. CDR1 SEHNR and CDR2 FQNEAQ come from the germline V gene (reference sequence). This CDR3 has 15 residues. CDR3 DNA sequence: TGTGCCAGCAGCTTACTACAGCTTAACACCGGGGAGCTGTTTTTT. It encodes CASSLLQLNTGELFF.

The chain has TRBV6-6 and TRBJ2-4; D gene ambiguous. V was pared by 6 bases and J by 0 bases, with 9 bases between. Germline CDR1 reads MNHNY; CDR2 reads SVGAGI (reference sequence). This CDR3 spans 14 amino acids. The CDR3 coding sequence is TGTGCCAGCAGCGACCAGATAGCCAAAAACATTCAGTACTTC. Protein product: CASSDQIAKNIQYF.

The chain recombines TRBV6-2 or TRBV6-3 with TRBJ2-7; TRBD2 aligns across 10 bases. The ends lost 6 bases at V and 9 bases at J; junction bases unmatched: 17. This CDR3 spans 16 amino acids. CDR1 and CDR2 (germline): MNHEY, SVGEGT. CDR3 in DNA: TGTGCCAGCAGCCCGCAAACCCAAAGCGGGAGGGCCCGGCAGTACTTC. Its protein is CASSPQTQSGRARQYF.

The chain links TRBV4-3 to TRBJ2-1, with D perhaps TRBD2 (6 bases). The CDR3 totals 16 residues. Germline CDR1 reads LGHNA; CDR2 reads YSLEER. V lost 0 bases to trimming and J lost 7 bases, with 16 bases between them. CDR3 nucleotides: TGCGCCAGCAGCCAAGAGTGGCCGGGAGTAACGAATGAGCAGTTCTTC. It yields the protein CASSQEWPGVTNEQFF.